The TCR beta chain described here comes from a study of low-dose radiotherapy and immunotherapy resistance in tumors. At the level of the study: The fractionation for Cohort 1 was 0.5 Gy per fraction every 2 weeks, totaling 6.5 Gy. Patients took aspirin 300 mg by mouth once daily. This continued for four cycles, starting on cycle 1 day 1. Intravenous administration to patients comprised nivolumab at 240 mg every two weeks and ipilimumab at 1 mg/kg every six weeks.

As for time point: before trial treatment. Both TCRalpha and TCRbeta chains were reverse transcribed with V-gene-specific primers. TCR amplification used roughly 21 PCR cycles, a constant-region primer and a V-primer adapter. Following isolation, mRNA was amplified via in vitro transcription. TCRdb itself ran the reads through MiXCR, one entry per CDR3 protein. The sample has 60,000 to 90,000 distinct CDR3 sequences; more than 25% are singletons. CDR1 and CDR2 (germline): SGDLS, YYNGEE. V lost 3 bases, J lost 4 bases, and 19 bases lay in between. CDR3 length: 16 amino acids. The source is a female donor with ovarian cancer. V and J are TRBV9 and TRBJ2-5; TRBD2 might be the D (6 bases). Material: PBMCs, obtained before treatment. The CDR3 loop is CASSGGVRMKTETQYF. The CDR3 region has the DNA TGTGCCAGCAGCGGGGGGGTTCGTATGAAAACAGAGACCCAGTACTTC.